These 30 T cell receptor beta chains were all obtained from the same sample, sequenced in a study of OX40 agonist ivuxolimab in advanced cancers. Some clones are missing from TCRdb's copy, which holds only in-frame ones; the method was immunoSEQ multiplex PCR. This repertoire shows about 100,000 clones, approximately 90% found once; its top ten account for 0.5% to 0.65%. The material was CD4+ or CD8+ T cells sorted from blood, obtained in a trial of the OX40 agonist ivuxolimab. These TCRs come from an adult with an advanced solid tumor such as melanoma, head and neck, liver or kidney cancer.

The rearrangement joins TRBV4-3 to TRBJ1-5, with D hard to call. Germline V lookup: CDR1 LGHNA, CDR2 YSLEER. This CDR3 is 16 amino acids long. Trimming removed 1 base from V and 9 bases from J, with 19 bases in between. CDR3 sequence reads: CASSQAVIAGERPQHF. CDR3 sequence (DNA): TGCGCCAGCAGCCAAGCCGTCATAGCGGGCGAACGGCCCCAGCATTTT.

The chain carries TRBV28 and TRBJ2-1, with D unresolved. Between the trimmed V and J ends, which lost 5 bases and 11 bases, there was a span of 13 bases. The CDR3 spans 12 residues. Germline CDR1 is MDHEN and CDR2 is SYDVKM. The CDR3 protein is CASSPRTFKQFF. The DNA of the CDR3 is TGTGCCAGCAGTCCGAGGACGTTCAAGCAGTTCTTC.

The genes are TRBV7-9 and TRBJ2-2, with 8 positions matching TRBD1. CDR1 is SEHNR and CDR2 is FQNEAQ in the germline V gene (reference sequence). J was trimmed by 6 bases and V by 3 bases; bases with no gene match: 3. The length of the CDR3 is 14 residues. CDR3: CASSLSGGPGELFF. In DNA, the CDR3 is TGTGCCAGCAGCTTGTCAGGGGGCCCCGGGGAGCTGTTTTTT.

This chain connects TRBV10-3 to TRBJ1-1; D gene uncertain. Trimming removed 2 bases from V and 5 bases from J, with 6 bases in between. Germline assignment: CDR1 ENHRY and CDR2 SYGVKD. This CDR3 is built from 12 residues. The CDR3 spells CAISEADTEAFF. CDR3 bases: TGTGCCATCAGTGAGGCTGATACTGAAGCTTTCTTT.

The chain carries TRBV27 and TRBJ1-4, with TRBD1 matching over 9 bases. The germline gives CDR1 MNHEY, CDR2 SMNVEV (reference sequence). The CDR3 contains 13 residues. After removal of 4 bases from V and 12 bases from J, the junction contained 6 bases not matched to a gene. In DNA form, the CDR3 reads TGTGCCAGCAGTTGGGACAGGGAATTAGAACTGTTTTTT. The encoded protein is CASSWDRELELFF.

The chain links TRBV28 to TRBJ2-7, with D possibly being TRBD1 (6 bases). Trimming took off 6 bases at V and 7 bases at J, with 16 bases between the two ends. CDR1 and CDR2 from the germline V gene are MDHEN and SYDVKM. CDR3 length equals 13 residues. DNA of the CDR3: TGTGCCAGCAGCATAAAGACAGGCGCGGAGCAGTACTTC. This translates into CASSIKTGAEQYF.

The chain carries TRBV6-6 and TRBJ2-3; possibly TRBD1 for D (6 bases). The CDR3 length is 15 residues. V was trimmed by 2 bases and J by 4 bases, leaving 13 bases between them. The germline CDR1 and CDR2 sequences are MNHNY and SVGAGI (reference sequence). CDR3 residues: CASSYGQSRADTQYF. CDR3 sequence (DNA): TGTGCCAGCAGTTACGGACAGTCCAGGGCAGATACGCAGTATTTT.

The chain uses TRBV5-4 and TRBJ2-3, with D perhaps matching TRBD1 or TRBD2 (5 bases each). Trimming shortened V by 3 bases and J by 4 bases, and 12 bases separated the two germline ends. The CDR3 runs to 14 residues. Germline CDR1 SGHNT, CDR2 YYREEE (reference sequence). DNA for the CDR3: TGTGCCAGCAGCTGGGACGGTCGGGCAGATACGCAGTATTTT. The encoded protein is CASSWDGRADTQYF.

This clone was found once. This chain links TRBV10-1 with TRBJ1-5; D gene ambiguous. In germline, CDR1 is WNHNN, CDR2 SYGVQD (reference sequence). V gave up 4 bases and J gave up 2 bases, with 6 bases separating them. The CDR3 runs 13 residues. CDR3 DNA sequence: TGCGCCAGCAGTGTAAGTGGCAATCAGCCCCAGCATTTT. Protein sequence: CASSVSGNQPQHF.

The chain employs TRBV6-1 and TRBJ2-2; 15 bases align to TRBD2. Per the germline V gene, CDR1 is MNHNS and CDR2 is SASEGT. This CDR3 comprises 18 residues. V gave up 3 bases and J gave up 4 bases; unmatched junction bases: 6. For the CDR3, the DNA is TGTGCCAGCAGTGACCCGGGACTAGCGGGAGGTTCCACCGGGGAGCTGTTTTTT. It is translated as CASSDPGLAGGSTGELFF.

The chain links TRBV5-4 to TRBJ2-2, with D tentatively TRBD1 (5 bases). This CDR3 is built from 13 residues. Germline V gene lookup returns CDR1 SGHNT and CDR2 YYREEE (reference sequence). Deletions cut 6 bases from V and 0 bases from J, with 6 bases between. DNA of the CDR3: TGTGCCAGCATGACAGCGAACACCGGGGAGCTGTTTTTT. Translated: CASMTANTGELFF.

The DNA for the CDR3 is TGCGCCAGCAGCTCCGGGGGGGGCCCCCCACAAGAGACCCAGTACTTC. Protein: CASSSGGGPPQETQYF. The chain carries TRBV5-1 and TRBJ2-5; 8 positions match TRBD2. The germline V gene encodes CDR1 SGHRS and CDR2 YFSETQ. V dropped 3 bases and J dropped 2; count of bases not matched to a gene: 9. The CDR3 runs 16 residues.

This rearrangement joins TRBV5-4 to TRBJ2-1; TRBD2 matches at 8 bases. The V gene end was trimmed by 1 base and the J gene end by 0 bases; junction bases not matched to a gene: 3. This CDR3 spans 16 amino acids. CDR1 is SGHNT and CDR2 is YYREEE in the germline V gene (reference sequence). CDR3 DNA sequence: TGTGCCAGCAGCTTGAGACTAGCGAGCTCCTACAATGAGCAGTTCTTC. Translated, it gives CASSLRLASSYNEQFF.

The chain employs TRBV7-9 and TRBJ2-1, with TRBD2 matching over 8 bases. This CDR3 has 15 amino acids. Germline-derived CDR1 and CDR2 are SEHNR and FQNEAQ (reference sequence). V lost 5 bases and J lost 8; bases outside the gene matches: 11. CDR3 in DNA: TGTGCCAGCAGCCCTTCGGGGGGGCGCAACCATGAGCAGTTCTTC. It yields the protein CASSPSGGRNHEQFF.

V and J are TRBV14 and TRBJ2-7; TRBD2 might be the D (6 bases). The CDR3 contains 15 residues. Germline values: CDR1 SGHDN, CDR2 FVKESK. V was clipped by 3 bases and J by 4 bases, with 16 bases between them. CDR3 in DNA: TGTGCCAGCAGCCAGGCCGGGACTGGCAATTACGAGCAGTACTTC. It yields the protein CASSQAGTGNYEQYF.

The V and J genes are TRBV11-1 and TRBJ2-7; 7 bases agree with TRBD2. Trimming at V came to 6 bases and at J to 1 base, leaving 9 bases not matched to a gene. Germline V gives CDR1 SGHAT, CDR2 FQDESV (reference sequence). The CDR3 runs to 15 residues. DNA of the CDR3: TGTGCCAGCAGGCCCTTAGGCGGGAGATCCTACGAGCAGTACTTC. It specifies CASRPLGGRSYEQYF.

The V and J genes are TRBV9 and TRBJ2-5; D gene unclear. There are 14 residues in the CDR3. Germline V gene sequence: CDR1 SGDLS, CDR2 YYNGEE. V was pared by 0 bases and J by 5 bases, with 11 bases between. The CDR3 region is CASSVGMGRETQYF. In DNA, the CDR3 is TGTGCCAGCAGCGTAGGCATGGGTCGGGAGACCCAGTACTTC.

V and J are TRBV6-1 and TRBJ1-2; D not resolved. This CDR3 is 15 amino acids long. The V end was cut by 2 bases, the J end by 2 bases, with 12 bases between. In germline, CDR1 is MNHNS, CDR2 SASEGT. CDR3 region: CASSEPSEGNYGYTF. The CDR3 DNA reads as TGTGCCAGCAGTGAACCAAGCGAAGGGAACTATGGCTACACCTTC.

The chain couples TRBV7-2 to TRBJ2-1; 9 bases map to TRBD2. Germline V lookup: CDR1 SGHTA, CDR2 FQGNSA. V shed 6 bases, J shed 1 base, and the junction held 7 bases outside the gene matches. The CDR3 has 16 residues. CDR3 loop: CASSYSGSSSYNEQFF. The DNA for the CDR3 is TGTGCCAGCAGTTATAGCGGGAGTTCTTCCTACAATGAGCAGTTCTTC.

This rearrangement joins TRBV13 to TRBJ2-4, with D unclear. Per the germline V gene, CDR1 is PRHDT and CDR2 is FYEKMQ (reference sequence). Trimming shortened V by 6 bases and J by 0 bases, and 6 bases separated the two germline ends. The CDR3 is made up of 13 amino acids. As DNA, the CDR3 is TGTGCCAGCAGTTCTCTAGCCAAAAACATTCAGTACTTC. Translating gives CASSSLAKNIQYF.

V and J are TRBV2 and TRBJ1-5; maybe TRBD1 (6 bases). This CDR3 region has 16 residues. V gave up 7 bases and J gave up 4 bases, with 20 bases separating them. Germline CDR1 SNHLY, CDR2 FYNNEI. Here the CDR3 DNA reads TGTGCCAGCACCCTTACAGCCAGGGGTGGAAATCAGCCCCAGCATTTT. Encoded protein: CASTLTARGGNQPQHF.

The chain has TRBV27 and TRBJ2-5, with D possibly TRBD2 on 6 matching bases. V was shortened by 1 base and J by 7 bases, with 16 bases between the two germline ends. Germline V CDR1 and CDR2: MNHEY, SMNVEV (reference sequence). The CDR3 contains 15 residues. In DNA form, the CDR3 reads TGTGCCAGCAGTTTATTAGGAGGGTCTGGGCGGACCCAGTACTTC. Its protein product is CASSLLGGSGRTQYF.

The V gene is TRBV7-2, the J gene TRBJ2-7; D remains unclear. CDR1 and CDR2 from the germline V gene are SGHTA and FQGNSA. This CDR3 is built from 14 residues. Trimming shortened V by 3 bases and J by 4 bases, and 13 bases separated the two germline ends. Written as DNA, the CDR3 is TGTGCCAGCAGCTTTGGCCTCAATTTGTACGAGCAGTACTTC. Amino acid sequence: CASSFGLNLYEQYF.

The CDR3 protein is CASSKGRGNQPQHF. CDR3 DNA sequence: TGTGCCAGCAGCAAGGGTAGAGGCAATCAGCCCCAGCATTTT. The chain joins TRBV4-2 to TRBJ1-5; D unresolved. This CDR3 is 14 amino acids long. The V end lost 5 bases, the J end lost 2 bases, and 10 bases lay between the germline ends. CDR1 is LGHNA, CDR2 YNFKEQ, per germline.

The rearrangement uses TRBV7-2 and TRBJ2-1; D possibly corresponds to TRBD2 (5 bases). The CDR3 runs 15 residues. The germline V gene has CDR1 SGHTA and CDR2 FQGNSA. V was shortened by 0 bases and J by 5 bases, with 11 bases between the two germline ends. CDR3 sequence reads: CASSLAGGRDNEQFF. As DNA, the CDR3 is TGTGCCAGCAGCTTAGCTGGAGGCCGCGACAATGAGCAGTTCTTC. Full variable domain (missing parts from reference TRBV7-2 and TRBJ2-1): GAGVSQSPSNKVTEKGKDVELRCDPISGHTALYWYRQSLGQGLEFLIYFQGNSAPDKSGLPSDRFSAERTGGSVSTLTIQRTQQEDSAVYLCASSLAGGRDNEQFFGPGTRLTVL.

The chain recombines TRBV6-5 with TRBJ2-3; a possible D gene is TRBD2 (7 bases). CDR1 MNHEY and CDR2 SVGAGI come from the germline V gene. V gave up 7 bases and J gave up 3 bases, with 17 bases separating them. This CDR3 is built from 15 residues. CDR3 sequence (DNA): TGTGCCAGCACCTACAGGGCGGGAGATACAGATACGCAGTATTTT. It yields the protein CASTYRAGDTDTQYF.

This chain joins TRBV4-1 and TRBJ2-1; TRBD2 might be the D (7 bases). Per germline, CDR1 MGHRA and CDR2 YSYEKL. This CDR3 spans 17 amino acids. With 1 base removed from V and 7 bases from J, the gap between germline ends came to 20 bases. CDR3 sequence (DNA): TGCGCCAGCAGCCAAGGGGGGCGGGGGCCCCAAGTTAATGAGCAGTTCTTC. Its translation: CASSQGGRGPQVNEQFF.

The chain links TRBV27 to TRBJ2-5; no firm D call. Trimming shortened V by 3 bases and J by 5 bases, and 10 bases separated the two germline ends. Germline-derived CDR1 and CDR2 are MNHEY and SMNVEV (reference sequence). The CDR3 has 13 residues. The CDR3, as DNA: TGTGCCAGCAGTTTCACGGGTTGGGAGACCCAGTACTTC. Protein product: CASSFTGWETQYF.

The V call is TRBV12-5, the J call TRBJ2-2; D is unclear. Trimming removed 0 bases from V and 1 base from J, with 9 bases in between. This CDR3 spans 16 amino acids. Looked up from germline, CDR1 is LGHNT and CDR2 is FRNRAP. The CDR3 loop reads CASGLVGLRNTGELFF. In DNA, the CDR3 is TGTGCTAGTGGTTTGGTAGGGCTGAGGAACACCGGGGAGCTGTTTTTT.

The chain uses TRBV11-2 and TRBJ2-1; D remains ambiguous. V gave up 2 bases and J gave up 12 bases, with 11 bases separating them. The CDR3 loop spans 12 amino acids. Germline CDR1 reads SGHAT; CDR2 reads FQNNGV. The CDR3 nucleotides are TGTGCCAGCAGCTTAAGTATGAACCCGCAGTTCTTC. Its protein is CASSLSMNPQFF.